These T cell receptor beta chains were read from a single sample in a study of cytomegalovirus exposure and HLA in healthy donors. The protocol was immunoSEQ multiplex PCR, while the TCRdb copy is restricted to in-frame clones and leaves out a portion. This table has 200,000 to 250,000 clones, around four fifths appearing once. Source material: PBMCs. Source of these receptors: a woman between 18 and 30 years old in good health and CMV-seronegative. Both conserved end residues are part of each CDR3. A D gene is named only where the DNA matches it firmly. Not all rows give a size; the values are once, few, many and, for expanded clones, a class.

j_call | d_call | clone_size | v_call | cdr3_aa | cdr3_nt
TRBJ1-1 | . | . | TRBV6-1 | CASSWDNSETEAFF | TGTGCCAGCAGTTGGGACAATTCGGAGACTGAAGCTTTCTTT
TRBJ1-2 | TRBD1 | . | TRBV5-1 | CASSAGQGTYGYTF | TGCGCCAGCAGCGCGGGACAGGGAACCTATGGCTACACCTTC
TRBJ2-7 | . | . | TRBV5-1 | CASSLLGSTYEQYF | TGCGCCAGCAGCTTATTGGGGTCCACCTACGAGCAGTACTTC
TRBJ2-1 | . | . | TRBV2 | CASSETTSSYNEQFF | TGTGCCAGCAGTGAAACCACGAGCTCCTACAATGAGCAGTTCTTC
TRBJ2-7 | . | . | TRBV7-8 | CASSLGTPQYF | TGTGCCAGCAGCTTAGGGACGCCGCAGTACTTC
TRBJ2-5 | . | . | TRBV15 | CATSRDQGYQETQYF | TGTGCCACCAGCAGAGATCAGGGCTACCAAGAGACCCAGTACTTC
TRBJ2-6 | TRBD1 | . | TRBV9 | CASSVASDRGLAGANVLTF | TGTGCCAGCAGCGTAGCTTCGGACAGGGGGCTGGCTGGGGCCAACGTCCTGACTTTC
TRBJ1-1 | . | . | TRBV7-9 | CASSLGQLNTEAFF | TGTGCCAGCAGCTTAGGACAGCTGAACACTGAAGCTTTCTTT
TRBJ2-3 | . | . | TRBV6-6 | CASIPNRDTSTDTQYF | TGTGCCAGCATTCCTAACCGGGACACAAGCACAGATACGCAGTATTTT
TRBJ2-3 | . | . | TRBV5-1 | CASSSGDTQYF | TGCGCCAGCAGCTCGGGGGATACGCAGTATTTT
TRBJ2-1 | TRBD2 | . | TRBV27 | CASTGLAEPSSYNEQFF | TGTGCCAGCACGGGACTAGCGGAACCCAGCTCCTACAATGAGCAGTTCTTC
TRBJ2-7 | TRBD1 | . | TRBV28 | CASAPGQGPYEQYF | TGTGCCAGCGCCCCGGGACAGGGCCCTTACGAGCAGTACTTC
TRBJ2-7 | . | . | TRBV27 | CASSARGSHSYEQYF | TGTGCCAGCAGTGCCAGGGGTTCCCACTCCTACGAGCAGTACTTC
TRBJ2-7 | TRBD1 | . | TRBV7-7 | CASSIRDSTYEQYF | TGTGCCAGCAGCATAAGGGACAGCACCTACGAGCAGTACTTC
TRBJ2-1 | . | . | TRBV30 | CAWQGPYNEQFF | TGTGCCTGGCAGGGGCCCTACAATGAGCAGTTCTTC
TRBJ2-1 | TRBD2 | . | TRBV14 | CASSQLAGTRHSYNEQFF | TGTGCCAGCAGCCAACTAGCGGGGACCCGACACTCCTACAATGAGCAGTTCTTC
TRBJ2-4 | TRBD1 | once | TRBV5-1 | CASSLDRGNIQYF | TGCGCCAGCAGCTTGGACAGGGGGAACATTCAGTACTTC
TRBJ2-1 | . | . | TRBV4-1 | CASSQGPDEQFF | TGCGCCAGCAGCCAAGGGCCTGATGAGCAGTTCTTC
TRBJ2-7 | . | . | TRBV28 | CASSLQGSYEQYF | TGTGCCAGCAGTTTGCAAGGGTCCTACGAGCAGTACTTC
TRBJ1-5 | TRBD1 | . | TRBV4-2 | CASSQDGQAKWPQHF | TGTGCCAGCAGCCAAGACGGACAGGCTAAGTGGCCCCAGCATTTT
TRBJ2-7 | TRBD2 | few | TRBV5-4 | CASSLRLAGGVDEQYF | TGTGCCAGCAGCTTGCGTCTAGCGGGAGGGGTCGACGAGCAGTACTTC
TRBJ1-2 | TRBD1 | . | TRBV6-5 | CASSSRGARRDYGYTF | TGTGCCAGCAGTTCCAGGGGGGCGCGCCGGGACTATGGCTACACCTTC
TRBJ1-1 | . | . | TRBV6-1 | CASGREWTEAFF | TGTGCCAGCGGCAGGGAATGGACTGAAGCTTTCTTT
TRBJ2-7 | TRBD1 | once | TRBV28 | CAITRLQGAVYF | TGTGCTATCACCCGCTTACAGGGGGCAGTGTACTTC
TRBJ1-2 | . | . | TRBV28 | CASSTLGEGYGYTF | TGTGCCAGCAGCACCTTGGGGGAGGGCTATGGCTACACCTTC
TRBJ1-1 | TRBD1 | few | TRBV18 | CASSSRQGLSSAEAFF | TGTGCCAGCTCATCACGACAGGGGCTTTCTTCAGCTGAAGCTTTCTTT
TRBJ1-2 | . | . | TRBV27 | CASSLQEGRDYGYTF | TGTGCCAGCAGTCTTCAAGAGGGGAGGGACTATGGCTACACCTTC
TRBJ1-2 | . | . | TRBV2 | CASSGGTFNYGYTF | TGTGCCAGCAGTGGCGGGACATTTAACTATGGCTACACCTTC
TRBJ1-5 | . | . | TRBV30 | CAWSGGLGQPQHF | TGTGCCTGGAGTGGCGGGCTCGGCCAGCCCCAGCATTTT
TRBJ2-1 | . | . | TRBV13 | CASSLHRDEQFF | TGTGCCAGCAGCCTACACCGAGATGAGCAGTTCTTC
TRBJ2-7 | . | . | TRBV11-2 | CASSLGPLFSSGPAYEQYF | TGTGCCAGCAGCTTAGGCCCCCTGTTCTCGAGCGGGCCCGCCTACGAGCAGTACTTC
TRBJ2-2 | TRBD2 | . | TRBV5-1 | CASSPTSGFTGELFF | TGCGCCAGCAGCCCGACTAGCGGGTTTACCGGGGAGCTGTTTTTT
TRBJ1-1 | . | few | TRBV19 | CASSIPGLGNTEAFF | TGTGCCAGTAGTATACCGGGACTTGGGAACACTGAAGCTTTCTTT
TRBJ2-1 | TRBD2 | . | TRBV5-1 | CASSLGEGPYNEQFF | TGCGCCAGCAGCTTGGGGGAGGGCCCCTACAATGAGCAGTTCTTC
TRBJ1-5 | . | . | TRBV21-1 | CASSKASDQPQHF | TGTGCCAGCAGCAAAGCGTCAGATCAGCCCCAGCATTTT
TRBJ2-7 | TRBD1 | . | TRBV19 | CASSIAGQGAYEQYF | TGTGCCAGTAGTATAGCGGGACAGGGGGCCTACGAGCAGTACTTC
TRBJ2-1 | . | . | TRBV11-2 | CASSRDRSEQFF | TGTGCCAGCAGCCGCGACAGGTCAGAGCAGTTCTTC
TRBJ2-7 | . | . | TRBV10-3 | CAISEGGISYEQYF | TGTGCCATCAGTGAGGGGGGCATCTCCTACGAGCAGTACTTC
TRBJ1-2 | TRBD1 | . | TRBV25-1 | CASSGQDRAYGYTF | TGTGCCAGCAGTGGTCAGGACAGGGCCTATGGCTACACCTTC
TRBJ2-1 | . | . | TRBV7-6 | CASSLDGGTYNEQFF | TGTGCCAGCAGCTTAGATGGGGGAACCTACAATGAGCAGTTCTTC